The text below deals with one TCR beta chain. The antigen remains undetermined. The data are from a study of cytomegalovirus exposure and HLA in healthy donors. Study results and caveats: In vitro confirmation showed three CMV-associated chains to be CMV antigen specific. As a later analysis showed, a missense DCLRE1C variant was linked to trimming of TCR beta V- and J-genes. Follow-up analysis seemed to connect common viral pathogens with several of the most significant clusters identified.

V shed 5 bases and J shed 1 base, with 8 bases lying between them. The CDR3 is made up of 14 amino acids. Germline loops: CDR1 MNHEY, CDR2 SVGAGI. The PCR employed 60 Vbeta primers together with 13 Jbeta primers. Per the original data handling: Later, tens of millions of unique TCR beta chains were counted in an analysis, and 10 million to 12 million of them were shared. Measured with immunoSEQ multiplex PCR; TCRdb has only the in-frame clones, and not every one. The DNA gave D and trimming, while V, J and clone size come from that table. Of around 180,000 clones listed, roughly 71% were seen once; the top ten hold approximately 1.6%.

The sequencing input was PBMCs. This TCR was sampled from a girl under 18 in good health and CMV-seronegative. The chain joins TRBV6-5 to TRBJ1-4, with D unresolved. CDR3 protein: CASSVDITNEKLFF. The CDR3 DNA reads TGTGCCAGCAGTGTAGACATAACTAATGAAAAACTGTTTTTT.